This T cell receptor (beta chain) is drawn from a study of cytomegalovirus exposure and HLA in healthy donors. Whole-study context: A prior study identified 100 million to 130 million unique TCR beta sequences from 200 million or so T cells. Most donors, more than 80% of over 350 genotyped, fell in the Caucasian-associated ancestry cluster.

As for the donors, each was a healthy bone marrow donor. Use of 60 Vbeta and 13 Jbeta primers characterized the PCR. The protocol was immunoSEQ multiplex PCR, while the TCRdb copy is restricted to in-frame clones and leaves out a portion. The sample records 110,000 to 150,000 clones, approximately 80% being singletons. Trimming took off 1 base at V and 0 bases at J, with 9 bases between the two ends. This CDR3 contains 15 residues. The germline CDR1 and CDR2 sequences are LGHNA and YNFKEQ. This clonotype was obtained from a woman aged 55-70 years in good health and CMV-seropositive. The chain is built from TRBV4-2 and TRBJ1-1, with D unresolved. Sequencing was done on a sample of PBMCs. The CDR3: CASSQVTGMNTEAFF. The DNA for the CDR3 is TGTGCCAGCAGCCAAGTAACGGGAATGAACACTGAAGCTTTCTTT.